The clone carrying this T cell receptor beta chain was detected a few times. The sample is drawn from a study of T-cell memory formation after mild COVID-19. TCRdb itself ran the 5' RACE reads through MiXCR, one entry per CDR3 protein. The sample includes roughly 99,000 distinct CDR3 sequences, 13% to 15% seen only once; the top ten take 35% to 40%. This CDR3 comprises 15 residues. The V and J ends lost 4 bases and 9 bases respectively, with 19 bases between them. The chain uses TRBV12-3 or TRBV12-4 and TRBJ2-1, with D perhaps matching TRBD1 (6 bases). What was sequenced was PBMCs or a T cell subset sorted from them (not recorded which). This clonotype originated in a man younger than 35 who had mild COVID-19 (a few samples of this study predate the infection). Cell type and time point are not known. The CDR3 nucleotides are TGTGCCAGCAGTTCGAACAGGGTAGTGGGCTTTGAGCAGTTCTTC. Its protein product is CASSSNRVVGFEQFF.